This is a list of T cell receptor beta chains from one sample in a study of blood T cell repertoires in COVID-19. Only in-frame clones appear in the TCRdb table, and some are missing; sequencing was by immunoSEQ multiplex PCR. Among a few hundred thousand clones, approximately 77% were seen once, and the ten largest hold about 1.2%. Material: peripheral blood. All receptors come from a human donor with acute or convalescent COVID-19. The donor label of this sample is uncertain. CDR3s include the opening cysteine and the closing phenylalanine or tryptophan. A D gene is named only where the DNA matches it firmly. Expanded clones are given a class, and other clones once, few, many or no size at all.

-,TRBD2,TRBV5-4,TRBJ2-5,TGTGCCAGCAGCGGCGGTTGGCTAGCGGGAGGAGAGACCCAGTACTTC,CASSGGWLAGGETQYF
-,-,TRBV5-5,TRBJ1-1,TGTGCCAGCAGCTTGGGGCACGAGGGCAGGGGCACTGAAGCTTTCTTT,CASSLGHEGRGTEAFF
-,TRBD2,TRBV6-5,TRBJ2-1,TGTGCCAGCAGTTACTTAAGCGGGAACAATGAGCAGTTCTTC,CASSYLSGNNEQFF
-,-,TRBV4-2,TRBJ2-7,TGTGCCAGCAGCCAAGAGGGGAGGTGGGATTACGAGCAGTACTTC,CASSQEGRWDYEQYF
-,-,TRBV6-5,TRBJ1-1,TGTGCCAGCAGCCAGGAAATGAACACTGAAGCTTTCTTT,CASSQEMNTEAFF
-,TRBD1,TRBV2,TRBJ2-5,TGTGCCAGCAGTAGACAGGGAAGTAAGCAAGAGACCCAGTACTTC,CASSRQGSKQETQYF
-,TRBD1,TRBV6-7,TRBJ1-1,TGTGCCAGCAGACCGGGACAGCCGAACACTGAAGCTTTCTTT,CASRPGQPNTEAFF
-,TRBD2,TRBV20-1,TRBJ2-7,TGCAGTGCTAGTCGGAGCGGGATGACTTACGAGCAGTACTTC,CSASRSGMTYEQYF
-,-,TRBV6-1,TRBJ1-4,TGTGCCAGCAGTGAGACAGATAATGAAAAACTGTTTTTT,CASSETDNEKLFF
few,TRBD1,TRBV10-3,TRBJ1-2,TGTGCCATCAGTGAGGACAGGGGGCGCGGCTACACCTTC,CAISEDRGRGYTF
-,-,TRBV30,TRBJ1-6,TGTGCCTGGAGCGGCAGGGGAGCTAATTCACCCCTCCACTTT,CAWSGRGANSPLHF
-,-,TRBV30,TRBJ1-2,TGTGCCTGGAGTGCCCCCTCTCAGGGCTACACCTTC,CAWSAPSQGYTF
-,TRBD1,TRBV10-3,TRBJ2-5,TGTGCCATCAGTACCAACAGGGGGTCACAAGAGACCCAGTACTTC,CAISTNRGSQETQYF
-,-,TRBV18,TRBJ1-3,TGTGCCAGCTCACCAAGTCGACCGGGACAATCTGGAAACACCATATATTTT,CASSPSRPGQSGNTIYF
-,-,TRBV3-1/TRBV3-2,TRBJ1-4,TGTGCCAGCAGCCAGGCACCGACAACTAATGAAAAACTGTTTTTT,CASSQAPTTNEKLFF
-,-,TRBV5-1,TRBJ2-4,TGCGCCAGCAGCTTAACTAGCACCTTCTTAGCCAAAAACATTCAGTACTTC,CASSLTSTFLAKNIQYF
-,-,TRBV28,TRBJ2-3,TGTGCCAGCAGCTATCCATCTCTAGCCGATACGCAGTATTTT,CASSYPSLADTQYF
few,-,TRBV19,TRBJ2-1,TGTGCCAGTAGTATTTGGAGCTCCTACAATGAGCAGTTCTTC,CASSIWSSYNEQFF
-,TRBD1,TRBV28,TRBJ1-4,TGTGCCAGCAGTTTCGACCCATCGGGACAGGGGGTAGAGCTCTACAATGAAAAACTGTTTTTT,CASSFDPSGQGVELYNEKLFF
-,TRBD1,TRBV6-6,TRBJ2-1,TGTGCCAGCAGCAGGGGGAGCTACAATGAGCAGTTCTTC,CASSRGSYNEQFF